This T cell receptor (beta chain) was identified in a study of blood T cell repertoires in COVID-19. Overall study context: Samples of COVID-19 (acute and convalescent) were obtained from the United States, Italy and Spain. From T cells, B-cell-depleted T cells, or PBMCs came the material, which was cDNA or gDNA.

As originally analysed: Estimation of nucleated cell counts was performed using reference gene primer amplification. Generated by immunoSEQ multiplex PCR, the TCRdb table keeps only in-frame clones and is missing some. That table supplies the V and J calls and clone size; D and trimming were determined from the DNA. The sample records over 35,000 clones, 85% to 90% being singletons. Trimming left V 1 base short and J 1 base short, with 11 bases between. The CDR3 totals 15 residues. Germline V gene data show CDR1 as KGHSH and CDR2 as LQKENI. Seattle participants joined during active infection and were tracked over time.

The source is a man in his forties or fifties with COVID-19, enrolled during active disease. The chain combines TRBV18 with TRBJ2-7; possible D gene TRBD2, 5 bases. Input material: peripheral blood. DNA for the CDR3: TGTGCCAGCTCACCACTGAGGACTGGGTCCTACGAGCAGTACTTC. Protein: CASSPLRTGSYEQYF.